Here is one T cell receptor (beta chain) with its context. The protocol was immunoSEQ multiplex PCR, while the TCRdb copy is restricted to in-frame clones and leaves out a portion. Counted here are some 3,300 clones, about 75% occurring once; the ten biggest clones make up 13% to 15%. The entry originates in a study of chemoradiotherapy in HPV16-positive cancers. Trimming stripped 10 bases from V and 6 bases from J, with 15 bases between. The CDR3 contains 13 residues. Germline-derived CDR1 and CDR2 are LNHDA and SQIVND (reference sequence). V and J are TRBV19 and TRBJ1-4; perhaps TRBD1 as D (6 bases). The sample was acquired from a patient who underwent chemoradiotherapy. The TCR originated in a human donor with HPV-associated anogenital cancer. In DNA, the CDR3 is TGTGCCACTTCATCTCAGGGGTATGAAAAACTGTTTTTT. Translating gives CATSSQGYEKLFF.